The 30 T cell receptor beta chains below come from one sample, sequenced in a study of graft-versus-host responses after intestinal transplantation. The graft tissue was processed, and this released both intraepithelial and lamina propria lymphocytes. This table comes from immunoSEQ multiplex PCR, and its TCRdb copy is limited to in-frame clones, with some not included. The sample holds 15,000 to 20,000 clones, 75% to 85% seen once. The material sequenced was ileum tissue, taken approximately 97 days after intestinal transplant. These receptor sequences come from a human patient who received an intestinal transplant, so some T cells may come from the graft donor.

This clone was counted a single time. The chain uses TRBV14 and TRBJ2-1; the D is unclear. Trimming pared 4 bases from V and 3 bases from J, leaving 1 base between. Germline CDR1 is SGHDN and CDR2 is FVKESK. The CDR3 is 11 residues long. CDR3 bases: TGTGCCAGCAGCCTCTACAATGAGCAGTTCTTC. Its protein product is CASSLYNEQFF.

The chain uses TRBV9 and TRBJ2-7; D remains ambiguous. Germline V gene data show CDR1 as SGDLS and CDR2 as YYNGEE. Trimming removed 0 bases at V and 5 bases at J, with 12 bases between. The CDR3 contains 14 residues. The CDR3 region has the DNA TGTGCCAGCAGCGTAGATGTAGGGAACGACGAGCAGTACTTC. This sequence encodes CASSVDVGNDEQYF.

This rearrangement joins TRBV10-3 to TRBJ2-4; D is unresolved. Trimming cost V 3 bases and J 1 base, with 7 bases left between them. This CDR3 comprises 14 residues. Germline V gene sequence: CDR1 ENHRY, CDR2 SYGVKD. The CDR3 DNA is TGTGCCATCAGTGAATCCGGGGCCAAAAACATTCAGTACTTC. Protein sequence: CAISESGAKNIQYF.

The V gene is TRBV5-6, the J gene TRBJ2-7; 8 positions match TRBD1. Germline assignment: CDR1 SGHDT and CDR2 YYEEEE. V was pared by 9 bases and J by 4 bases, with 9 bases of the junction left unmatched. The CDR3 is 13 amino acids. CDR3 nucleotides: TGTGCCACCACCCTGGACAGGGAATACGAGCAGTACTTC. Residues: CATTLDREYEQYF.

The chain recombines TRBV7-9 with TRBJ2-2; D uncertain. The CDR3 totals 15 residues. Germline V gives CDR1 SEHNR, CDR2 FQNEAQ (reference sequence). With 2 bases removed from V and 6 bases from J, the gap between germline ends came to 13 bases. CDR3 residues: CASSLWGRSAGELFF. CDR3 DNA: TGTGCCAGCAGCTTATGGGGTCGGTCAGCCGGGGAGCTGTTTTTT. Full variable domain (outside the CDR3, taken from reference TRBV7-9 and TRBJ2-2): DTGVSQNPRHKITKRGQNVTFRCDPISEHNRLYWYRQTLGQGPEFLTYFQNEAQLEKSRLLSDRFSAERPKGSFSTLEIQRTEQGDSAMYLCASSLWGRSAGELFFGEGSRLTVL.

V is TRBV6-9 and J is TRBJ2-1, with 10 bases fitting TRBD2. J gave up 14 bases and V 5 bases, and 18 bases lay outside the gene matches. CDR1 is MNHGY and CDR2 is SVAAGI in the germline V gene. The CDR3 is 16 residues long. This CDR3 is CASSESLTSGLGEKFF. In nucleotides, the CDR3 is TGTGCCAGCAGTGAAAGTCTGACTAGCGGGCTCGGAGAAAAGTTCTTC.

The chain has TRBV6-5 and TRBJ2-7; tentatively, D is TRBD1 or TRBD2 (5 bases each). Per germline, CDR1 MNHEY and CDR2 SVGAGI. V was trimmed by 7 bases and J by 5 bases, leaving 15 bases between them. The CDR3 is 13 amino acids. The CDR3 DNA reads as TGTGCCAGCACCCGGGACGTCGATCACGAGCAGTACTTC. It specifies CASTRDVDHEQYF.

The chain uses TRBV5-1 and TRBJ2-7, with a possible D match to TRBD2 (6 bases). This CDR3 is built from 14 residues. CDR1 SGHRS and CDR2 YFSETQ come from the germline V gene. Trimming removed 4 bases from V and 0 bases from J, with 11 bases in between. The CDR3 DNA sequence: TGCGCCAGCAGCCTTGCGGGACTCTCCTACGAGCAGTACTTC. The encoded protein is CASSLAGLSYEQYF.

The chain links TRBV10-2 to TRBJ1-1; D remains ambiguous. Trimming cost V 6 bases and J 0 bases, with 20 bases left between them. This CDR3 comprises 17 residues. Germline V gene sequence: CDR1 WSHSY, CDR2 SAAADI. The CDR3 region is CASRKGSGVFMNTEAFF. In nucleotides, the CDR3 is TGCGCCAGCAGGAAAGGGAGTGGGGTGTTCATGAACACTGAAGCTTTCTTT.

Only a few counts were recorded for this clone. V usage is TRBV7-8 and J usage is TRBJ1-1; D ambiguous. The V gene's germline CDR1 is SGHVS and CDR2 FQNEAQ. The ends were cut back, 3 bases at V and 3 bases at J, with 14 bases in the middle. This CDR3 comprises 15 residues. The CDR3 sequence: CASSFNWWIYTEAFF. CDR3 DNA sequence: TGTGCCAGCAGCTTTAATTGGTGGATATACACTGAAGCTTTCTTT.

This clone was found a few times. The chain couples TRBV28 to TRBJ1-2, with TRBD1 matching 7 bases. With V trimmed by 1 base and J by 2 bases, 4 bases remained unmatched. The CDR3 spans 15 residues. Germline V lookup: CDR1 MDHEN, CDR2 SYDVKM. The CDR3 is CASSLSRGGNYGYTF. CDR3 nucleotides: TGTGCCAGCAGTTTATCCAGGGGGGGCAACTATGGCTACACCTTC.

The chain uses TRBV7-6 and TRBJ2-3, with D possibly being TRBD2 (6 bases). Germline loops: CDR1 SGHVS, CDR2 FNYEAQ. The CDR3 length is 15 residues. The V and J ends lost 2 bases and 1 base respectively, with 10 bases between them. The CDR3 loop reads CASSLRREGTDTQYF. The CDR3 nucleotides are TGTGCCAGCAGCTTAAGAAGGGAGGGCACAGATACGCAGTATTTT.

V is TRBV19 and J is TRBJ2-1, with TRBD1 identical over 8 bases. The V gene's germline CDR1 is LNHDA and CDR2 SQIVND (reference sequence). V dropped 3 bases and J dropped 5; count of bases not matched to a gene: 0. The CDR3 length is 13 residues. The CDR3 bases are TGTGCCAGTAGTATGGACAGGGACAATGAGCAGTTCTTC. Its translation is CASSMDRDNEQFF.

Only one count was recorded for this clone. V usage is TRBV5-4 and J usage is TRBJ1-2; tentatively, D is TRBD1 (6 bases). CDR1 and CDR2 (germline): SGHNT, YYREEE (reference sequence). V was trimmed by 1 base and J by 3 bases, leaving 13 bases between them. CDR3 length: 15 amino acids. For the CDR3, the DNA is TGTGCCAGCAGCTTGTATGCGACAGGTCACTATGGCTACACCTTC. Translated, it gives CASSLYATGHYGYTF. Full variable domain (remainder filled in from reference TRBV5-4 and TRBJ1-2): ETGVTQSPTHLIKTRGQQVTLRCSSQSGHNTVSWYQQALGQGPQFIFQYYREEENGRGNFPPRFSGLQFPNYSSELNVNALELDDSALYLCASSLYATGHYGYTFGSGTRLTVV.

J is TRBJ2-7 and V is TRBV10-2; unclear D gene. This CDR3 region has 12 residues. Deletions cut 4 bases from V and 4 bases from J, with 8 bases between. Germline-derived CDR1 and CDR2 are WSHSY and SAAADI. The CDR3 nucleotides read TGCGCCAGCAGTGGACCCGGGTACGAGCAGTACTTC. Translation: CASSGPGYEQYF.

This sequence joins TRBV5-1 and TRBJ2-1; 14 bases are shared with TRBD2. This CDR3 comprises 17 residues. Germline assignment: CDR1 SGHRS and CDR2 YFSETQ. V was pared by 4 bases and J by 14 bases, with 17 bases of the junction left unmatched. The CDR3 nucleotides read TGCGCCAGCAGCGAGGGACTAGCGGGAGTTGGATATCATTCTAAGTTCTTC. Translating gives CASSEGLAGVGYHSKFF.

The chain links TRBV11-2 to TRBJ2-7, with 8 bases identical to TRBD2. The germline V gene encodes CDR1 SGHAT and CDR2 FQNNGV. This CDR3 comprises 16 residues. The V and J ends lost 1 base and 1 base, in that order; junction bases with no gene match: 6. Here the CDR3 DNA reads TGTGCCAGCAGCTTAGGACTAGCGCCTACGTCCTACGAGCAGTACTTC. The encoded protein is CASSLGLAPTSYEQYF. Full variable domain (remainder filled in from reference TRBV11-2 and TRBJ2-7): EAGVAQSPRYKIIEKRQSVAFWCNPISGHATLYWYQQILGQGPKLLIQFQNNGVVDDSQLPKDRFSAERLKGVDSTLKIQPAKLEDSAVYLCASSLGLAPTSYEQYFGPGTRLTVT.

This rearrangement joins TRBV28 to TRBJ1-2; no firm D call. The CDR3 length is 12 residues. Germline CDR1 MDHEN, CDR2 SYDVKM. V was cut by 8 bases and J by 2 bases, with 9 bases left in between. The CDR3: CASATGNYGYTF. The CDR3 DNA reads as TGTGCCAGCGCCACTGGGAACTATGGCTACACCTTC.

CDR3: CASSPRPGGRKFF. The DNA for the CDR3 is TGTGCCAGCAGCCCCCGCCCAGGGGGCAGGAAGTTCTTC. The genes are TRBV27 and TRBJ2-1; 8 nucleotides match TRBD1. The CDR3 length is 13 residues. J gave up 14 bases and V 6 bases, and 12 bases lay outside the gene matches. The V gene's germline CDR1 is MNHEY and CDR2 SMNVEV (reference sequence).

The rearrangement uses TRBV25-1 and TRBJ1-1, with D perhaps TRBD1 (6 bases). Germline CDR1 MGHDK, CDR2 SYGVNS. V dropped 2 bases and J dropped 1 base, with 17 bases sitting between them. CDR3 length: 17 residues. The CDR3, as DNA: TGTGCCAGCAGTGAAATGGGGGGGCGGGTCTGGAACACTGAAGCTTTCTTT. Translated, it gives CASSEMGGRVWNTEAFF.

The chain combines TRBV28 with TRBJ1-5; no firm D call. V was shortened by 2 bases and J by 0 bases, with 8 bases between the two germline ends. CDR1 MDHEN and CDR2 SYDVKM come from the germline V gene. This CDR3 is 15 amino acids long. The CDR3 bases are TGTGCCAGCAGTTTACCACGGTATAGCAATCAGCCCCAGCATTTT. Translated: CASSLPRYSNQPQHF.

CDR3 amino acids: CASSYNRGNQPQHF. Written as DNA, the CDR3 is TGTGCCAGCTCATATAACAGAGGCAATCAGCCCCAGCATTTT. The gene calls are TRBV18 and TRBJ1-5; D uncertain. Deletions cut 5 bases from V and 2 bases from J, with 10 bases between. Germline V gives CDR1 KGHSH, CDR2 LQKENI. CDR3 length equals 14 residues.

The chain couples TRBV10-3 to TRBJ2-7; possible D gene TRBD1, 5 bases. The germline V and J ends were trimmed by 5 bases and 0 bases, with 17 bases remaining between them. The CDR3 loop spans 16 amino acids. The germline CDR1 and CDR2 sequences are ENHRY and SYGVKD. CDR3 nucleotide sequence: TGTGCCATCAGTCCTCCCCCAGGGTTAAGCTCCTACGAGCAGTACTTC. Its translation is CAISPPPGLSSYEQYF.

V and J are TRBV4-1 and TRBJ1-6, with unresolved D. V was trimmed by 2 bases and J by 10 bases, leaving 12 bases between them. The CDR3 runs to 14 residues. Germline CDR1 is MGHRA and CDR2 is YSYEKL. The DNA for the CDR3 is TGCGCCAGCAGCCAACACCCATTTAAATCACCCCTCCACTTT. Protein sequence: CASSQHPFKSPLHF.

This chain links TRBV19 with TRBJ2-1; 7 bases map to TRBD1. The V and J ends lost 6 bases and 3 bases, in that order; junction bases with no gene match: 17. This CDR3 is 18 amino acids long. Germline V gene sequence: CDR1 LNHDA, CDR2 SQIVND (reference sequence). The CDR3 sequence is CASSCRQGRFCSYNEQFF. The CDR3 region has the DNA TGTGCCAGTAGCTGTCGACAGGGCCGGTTTTGTAGCTACAATGAGCAGTTCTTC.

The rearrangement links TRBV27 to TRBJ1-6, with D perhaps matching TRBD1 (6 bases). The germline V and J ends were trimmed by 3 bases and 4 bases, with 13 bases remaining between them. This CDR3 spans 16 amino acids. Germline V CDR1 and CDR2: MNHEY, SMNVEV (reference sequence). The CDR3 DNA reads as TGTGCCAGCAGTTTCCAGGGGCCGATTTATAATTCACCCCTCCACTTT. Protein product: CASSFQGPIYNSPLHF.

This clone was seen only once. The rearrangement uses TRBV6-6 and TRBJ1-2, with 8 bases identical to TRBD1. With 3 bases clipped from V and 7 bases from J, the junction kept 10 bases outside the gene matches. CDR3 length equals 15 residues. CDR1 and CDR2 from the germline V gene are MNHNY and SVGAGI (reference sequence). The chain's CDR3 is CASSYYWGRGLGYTF. The CDR3 DNA reads TGTGCCAGCAGTTATTATTGGGGCAGGGGGCTTGGCTACACCTTC.

The chain combines TRBV7-8 with TRBJ2-2; 12 positions match TRBD2. J gave up 6 bases and V 3 bases, and 5 bases lay outside the gene matches. The length of the CDR3 is 16 residues. In germline, CDR1 is SGHVS, CDR2 FQNEAQ. Here the CDR3 DNA reads TGTGCCAGCAGCTTCTCGACTAGCGGGAGATCCGGGGAGCTGTTTTTT. It is translated as CASSFSTSGRSGELFF. The whole variable domain, remainder taken from reference TRBV7-8 and TRBJ2-2, is GAGVSQSPRYKVAKRGQDVALRCDPISGHVSLFWYQQALGQGPEFLTYFQNEAQLDKSGLPSDRFFAERPEGSVSTLKIQRTQQEDSAVYLCASSFSTSGRSGELFFGEGSRLTVL.

The V and J genes are TRBV5-1 and TRBJ1-2; D not certain. The ends were cut back, 8 bases at V and 4 bases at J, with 12 bases in the middle. There are 12 residues in the CDR3. Per germline, CDR1 SGHRS and CDR2 YFSETQ. In nucleotides, the CDR3 is TGCGCCAGGAGCCTTTGGATCTATGGCTACACCTTC. It encodes CARSLWIYGYTF.

The J gene is TRBJ1-1, the V gene TRBV19; 10 bases match TRBD1. The CDR3 contains 16 residues. Germline assignment: CDR1 LNHDA and CDR2 SQIVND (reference sequence). The trim removed 6 bases at V and 3 bases at J, leaving 10 bases unmatched. CDR3 in amino acids: CASRKTGGGWDTEAFF. DNA of the CDR3: TGTGCCAGTAGGAAGACAGGGGGCGGTTGGGACACTGAAGCTTTCTTT.